Listed below are T cell receptor beta chains from one sample, sequenced in a study of blood T cell repertoires in COVID-19. Profiling relied on immunoSEQ multiplex PCR, and the TCRdb table lists in-frame clones only, not all of them. This repertoire shows more than 95,000 clones, approximately 80% found once; its top ten account for about 39%. Material for sequencing was peripheral blood. The origin of the receptors is a man aged 40-55 years with active or convalescent COVID-19. Both conserved end residues are part of each CDR3. The order of the fields is D gene, J gene, clone size, V gene, CDR3 DNA, CDR3 protein. D genes are given only for firm matches. Only part of the rows carry a size: once, few, many, or a class if the clone is expanded.

d_call: TRBD1
j_call: TRBJ1-1
clone_size: .
v_call: TRBV9
cdr3_nt: TGTGCCAGCAGCGGCCGACAGGGTATGAACACTGAAGCTTTCTTT
cdr3_aa: CASSGRQGMNTEAFF

d_call: .
j_call: TRBJ2-7
clone_size: .
v_call: TRBV29-1
cdr3_nt: TGCAGCGTTGAACAGGGGAACCTCCTGGAGCAGTACTTC
cdr3_aa: CSVEQGNLLEQYF

d_call: TRBD1
j_call: TRBJ1-1
clone_size: .
v_call: TRBV10-3
cdr3_nt: TGTGCCATCAGCTCGACAGGGGACGAAGCTTTCTTT
cdr3_aa: CAISSTGDEAFF

d_call: .
j_call: TRBJ1-3
clone_size: .
v_call: TRBV6-5
cdr3_nt: TGTGCCAGCAGTTACTCAGTTACAGCTGGAAACACCATATATTTT
cdr3_aa: CASSYSVTAGNTIYF

d_call: TRBD1
j_call: TRBJ1-1
clone_size: few
v_call: TRBV19
cdr3_nt: TGTGCCGTCCAGTCCCGGGACAGGAACACTGAAGCTTTCTTT
cdr3_aa: CAVQSRDRNTEAFF

d_call: TRBD1
j_call: TRBJ1-6
clone_size: .
v_call: TRBV18
cdr3_nt: TGTGCCAGCTCATCTAGACAGGGCGGATATAATTCACCCCTCCACTTT
cdr3_aa: CASSSRQGGYNSPLHF

d_call: .
j_call: TRBJ1-5
clone_size: .
v_call: TRBV2
cdr3_nt: TGTGCCAGCAGTGACGCGGAAGTGATGGATCAGCCCCAGCATTTT
cdr3_aa: CASSDAEVMDQPQHF

d_call: TRBD2
j_call: TRBJ2-3
clone_size: .
v_call: TRBV11-3
cdr3_nt: TGTGCCAGCAGCTTAGTAGCGGGAGCAGATACGCAGTATTTT
cdr3_aa: CASSLVAGADTQYF

d_call: TRBD1
j_call: TRBJ1-1
clone_size: .
v_call: TRBV6-5
cdr3_nt: TGTGCCAGCAGTTACTCGCGGGACAGAATGTGGGCTTTCTTT
cdr3_aa: CASSYSRDRMWAFF

d_call: .
j_call: TRBJ2-1
clone_size: .
v_call: TRBV2
cdr3_nt: TGTGCCAGCCAGGACAGAGTAGACTACAATGAGCAGTTCTTC
cdr3_aa: CASQDRVDYNEQFF

d_call: TRBD2
j_call: TRBJ2-3
clone_size: .
v_call: TRBV4-2
cdr3_nt: TGTGCCAGCAGCAGGACAGCGGGGGAGGCCACAGATACGCAGTATTTT
cdr3_aa: CASSRTAGEATDTQYF